One and the same sample provided the 3 T cell receptor beta chains below, sequenced in a study of blood T cell repertoires in COVID-19 (dated by TCRdb to about 2020). Receptors were amplified or captured by the immunoSEQ multiplex PCR assay. This is the immuneACCESS table as TCRdb keeps it, with only in-frame sequences that have V and J called. A part of the clones is gone; compared with another copy, unresolved V genes explain less than half, and the rest is unexplained. Within this sample are some 270,000 clones, with approximately 89% of them counted one time only. The top ten hold approximately 3.4% of the sample. The sequenced sample was PBMCs or T cells enriched from blood (not recorded which). The receptors here all came from a middle-aged woman who had been exposed to COVID-19.

This clone was found once. The chain uses TRBV7-8 and TRBJ1-2; D perhaps matches TRBD1 (6 bases). This CDR3 comprises 14 residues. V was shortened by 3 bases and J by 2 bases, with 10 bases between the two germline ends. Germline CDR1 reads SGHVS; CDR2 reads FQNEAQ. Here the CDR3 DNA reads TGTGCCAGCAGCTTCCGGGACACAAACTATGGCTACACCTTC. Translating it yields CASSFRDTNYGYTF.

This chain links TRBV2 with TRBJ2-7; D remains unclear. The germline gives CDR1 SNHLY, CDR2 FYNNEI. This CDR3 region has 18 residues. Trimming left V 3 bases short and J 3 bases short, with 24 bases between. The CDR3, as DNA: TGTGCCAGCAGTGACCCCGTAGGTTCGGTTTCCCCTAGCTACGAGCAGTACGTC. It encodes CASSDPVGSVSPSYEQYV.

The chain recombines TRBV7-8 with TRBJ2-1; D is unresolved. V lost 1 base to trimming and J lost 6 bases, with 7 bases between them. CDR1 SGHVS and CDR2 FQNEAQ come from the germline V gene. The CDR3 runs to 13 residues. The CDR3 bases are TGTGCCAGCAGCTTAGTCCAGGCCAATGAGCAGTTCTTC. Translated: CASSLVQANEQFF.